This TCR beta chain was identified during a study of blood T cells in healthy people across ages. There were healthy Caucasian individuals from Russia, aged about 6 to 100, serving as donors. The CDR3 length is 13 residues. The germline V gene has CDR1 SGHTA and CDR2 FQGNSA. Alongside a J-beta primer mix, a sample-barcoded 5' primer served in a second PCR lasting roughly 6 to 11 cycles. Each cDNA molecule carried a tag from a template-switch adaptor that contained 12 random nucleotides. Each CDR3 protein is one row after TCRdb ran MiXCR on the 5' RACE reads. The sample holds roughly 680,000 distinct CDR3 sequences, around 50% seen once. This clonotype was counted a single time. Its antigen is as yet unknown. Study findings and constraints: Per million T cells, TCR beta diversity dropped about linearly as age rose.

Source material: blood. This clonotype was sampled from an elderly woman in good health. The gene calls are TRBV7-2 and TRBJ2-5; TRBD1 matches at 9 bases. The DNA end is a closer match to TRBJ2-7, so the J assignment may be wrong. CDR3: CASRGQGRYEQYF. The CDR3 DNA follows: TGTGCCAGCAGGGGACAGGGAAGGTACGAGCAGTACTTC.